Shown below are 27 T cell receptor beta chains from a single sample sequenced in a study of blood T cells in healthy people across ages. Sample-barcoded 5' priming and a J-beta primer mix drove a second PCR of about 6 to 12 cycles. TCRdb called the 5' RACE reads again in MiXCR, with one record for every CDR3 protein. This sample has 1.5 million to 1.9 million distinct CDR3 sequences, with about 45% found just once. The sequenced sample was blood. The source of these receptors is a woman younger than 30 in good health.

This clonotype occurred a few times. The J gene is TRBJ2-1, the V gene TRBV20-1, with TRBD2 matching 7 bases. The CDR3 contains 15 residues. J lost 6 bases, V lost 3 bases, and 11 bases had no gene match. Germline values: CDR1 DFQATT, CDR2 SNEGSKA (reference sequence). CDR3 amino acids: CSARGGTTISNEQFF. CDR3 bases: TGCAGTGCTAGGGGCGGGACTACGATATCCAATGAGCAGTTCTTC.

This clonotype came up many times. The rearrangement links TRBV4-3 to TRBJ2-1; D is uncertain. The CDR3 has 16 amino acids. Germline CDR1 and CDR2: LGHNA and YSLEER. Trimming took 0 bases from V and 3 from J, leaving 12 bases between them. The CDR3 DNA is TGCGCCAGCAGCCAAGATCATGGCGGCAGCTACAATGAGCAGTTCTTC. This codes for CASSQDHGGSYNEQFF.

The rearrangement joins TRBV3-1 to TRBJ2-7; D remains unclear. V was trimmed by 0 bases and J by 0 bases, leaving 9 bases between them. Germline V gene sequence: CDR1 LGHDT, CDR2 YNNKEL (reference sequence). The CDR3 length is 15 residues. The CDR3 loop reads CASSQDLTDSYEQYF. CDR3 coding DNA: TGTGCCAGCAGCCAAGATCTGACGGACTCCTACGAGCAGTACTTC.

This chain joins TRBV25-1 and TRBJ2-7, with 7 bases lining up with TRBD1. Germline V gene sequence: CDR1 MGHDK, CDR2 SYGVNS. J lost 3 bases, V lost 3 bases, and 11 bases had no gene match. This CDR3 has 16 residues. For the CDR3, the DNA is TGTGCCAGCAGTGATCTAACACCGGGACAGAACTACGAGCAGTACTTC. Amino acids: CASSDLTPGQNYEQYF.

This clonotype was picked up a small number of times. The chain employs TRBV3-1 and TRBJ2-3; 13 nucleotides match TRBD2. This CDR3 has 19 amino acids. V lost 6 bases and J lost 4; bases outside the gene matches: 16. In germline, CDR1 is LGHDT, CDR2 YNNKEL (reference sequence). CDR3 sequence (DNA): TGTGCCAGCAGTTCCGGGACTAGCGGGATATACCTCTCCTCAGATACGCAGTATTTT. Encoded protein: CASSSGTSGIYLSSDTQYF.

The chain carries TRBV29-1 and TRBJ2-1; D is ambiguous. The CDR3 consists of 11 residues. The germline gives CDR1 SQVTM, CDR2 ANQGSEA. With 6 bases removed from V and 10 bases from J, the gap between germline ends came to 13 bases. The CDR3 nucleotides read TGCAGCGTGCCGATCGCCCACGAGCAGTTCTTC. This encodes CSVPIAHEQFF.

The rearrangement joins TRBV12-3 or TRBV12-4 to TRBJ2-2, with 8 bases that match TRBD1. Germline trimming cut 3 bases from V and 5 bases from J; bases unmatched to any gene: 2. The CDR3 runs 14 residues. This CDR3 reads CASSFRGQTGELFF. In nucleotides, the CDR3 is TGTGCCAGCAGTTTCAGGGGGCAAACCGGGGAGCTGTTTTTT.

V usage is TRBV7-6 and J usage is TRBJ2-2; the match to TRBD2 covers 13 bases. The CDR3 is 18 residues long. The germline CDR1 and CDR2 sequences are SGHVS and FNYEAQ. The J segment lost 3 bases and the V segment lost 5 bases, leaving 9 bases of the junction unmatched. In DNA form, the CDR3 reads TGTGCCAGCAGCCTGACTAGCGGGAGGTACGGTGACACCGGGGAGCTGTTTTTT. This codes for CASSLTSGRYGDTGELFF.

This clonotype turned up a few times. The V call is TRBV7-9, the J call TRBJ2-1; 8 nucleotides line up with TRBD2. The assigned J gene may be wrong: the sequence end matches TRBJ2-7 better. The CDR3 has 15 residues. Per the germline V gene, CDR1 is SEHNR and CDR2 is FQNEAQ (reference sequence). CDR3 loop: CASSPRTSSYNEQYF. DNA for the CDR3: TGTGCCAGCAGCCCGAGGACTAGCTCCTACAATGAGCAGTACTTC.

The chain is built from TRBV20-1 and TRBJ2-7, with a tentative D call TRBD2 (6 bases). The end of the DNA aligns better with TRBJ2-4, so the J call may be wrong. CDR3 length equals 15 residues. The germline CDR1 and CDR2 sequences are DFQATT and SNEGSKA (reference sequence). The CDR3 region has the DNA TGCAGTGCTAATAAGCCGGGGGTGTTAAAAAACATTCAGTACTTC. This codes for CSANKPGVLKNIQYF.

This clonotype was counted many times. This chain uses TRBV12-3 or TRBV12-4 with TRBJ2-7; D perhaps matches TRBD2 (6 bases). The CDR3 loop spans 15 amino acids. V was clipped by 4 bases and J by 0 bases, with 13 bases between them. The CDR3 loop is CASSSRDLVSYEQYF. The CDR3 nucleotides are TGTGCCAGCAGTTCCCGGGACTTAGTCTCCTACGAGCAGTACTTC.

The V gene is TRBV6-6, the J gene TRBJ1-1; 10 positions agree with TRBD1. This CDR3 region has 12 residues. J lost 11 bases, V lost 10 bases, and 10 bases had no gene match. Germline loops: CDR1 MNHNY, CDR2 SVGAGI (reference sequence). The chain's CDR3 is CATDRGWTGAFF. DNA of the CDR3: TGTGCCACGGACAGGGGGTGGACTGGGGCTTTCTTT.

This chain links TRBV11-3 with TRBJ2-6, with D perhaps TRBD2 (6 bases). Trimming removed 0 bases at V and 0 bases at J, with 12 bases between. The CDR3 is 18 residues long. Germline V lookup: CDR1 SGHNT, CDR2 YENEEA. CDR3 sequence: CASSLDRETYSGANVLTF. The DNA for the CDR3 is TGTGCCAGCAGCTTAGACCGGGAGACCTACTCTGGGGCCAACGTCCTGACTTTC.

This clonotype has only a few counts. The chain combines TRBV4-3 with TRBJ2-6; D is undetermined. The CDR3 is made up of 16 amino acids. Germline CDR1 LGHNA, CDR2 YSLEER. V lost 1 base and J lost 0, with 7 bases in between. The CDR3 DNA sequence: TGCGCCAGCAGCCAAGTAATTAACTCTGGGGCCAACGTCCTGACTTTC. The encoded protein is CASSQVINSGANVLTF.

The V call is TRBV7-9, the J call TRBJ2-7; 10 bases agree with TRBD2. CDR1 and CDR2 from the germline V gene are SEHNR and FQNEAQ (reference sequence). The CDR3 sequence is 14 residues long. V lost 5 bases, J lost 3 bases, and 4 bases stayed unmatched. The CDR3, as DNA: TGTGCCAGCAGCGGGACTAGCGCCTTCTACGAGCAGTACTTC. As protein: CASSGTSAFYEQYF.

This clonotype turned up a few times. The rearrangement links TRBV7-9 to TRBJ2-1; 9 nucleotides align to TRBD2. The CDR3 covers 15 residues. Germline CDR1 reads SEHNR; CDR2 reads FQNEAQ (reference sequence). J gave up 7 bases and V 2 bases, and 6 bases lay outside the gene matches. The CDR3 loop reads CASSLQRGAENEQFF. Here the CDR3 DNA reads TGTGCCAGCAGCTTACAGCGGGGGGCCGAGAATGAGCAGTTCTTC.

The chain has TRBV5-6 and TRBJ2-5, with D tentatively TRBD1 (6 bases). Trimming removed 4 bases at V and 5 bases at J, with 15 bases between. CDR1 SGHDT and CDR2 YYEEEE come from the germline V gene. This CDR3 comprises 14 residues. In DNA, the CDR3 is TGTGCCAGCAGCGGGAAGGGGGTAGGGGAGACCCAGTACTTC. Protein: CASSGKGVGETQYF.

The sample holds one count of this clonotype. The V gene is TRBV6-5, the J gene TRBJ2-4; unclear D gene. The CDR3 loop spans 14 amino acids. V shed 3 bases and J shed 0 bases, with 6 bases lying between them. Germline CDR1 is MNHEY and CDR2 is SVGAGI. In nucleotides, the CDR3 is TGTGCCAGCAGTTATGCGCCAGCCAAAAACATTCAGTACTTC. This encodes CASSYAPAKNIQYF.

V is TRBV7-3 and J is TRBJ1-1; D uncertain. CDR3 length equals 12 residues. CDR1 is SGHTA and CDR2 is FQGTGA in the germline V gene. V was cut by 5 bases and J by 8 bases, with 12 bases left in between. DNA of the CDR3: TGTGCCAGCAGCGGGCCGAACGGCGAAGCTTTCTTT. Amino acids: CASSGPNGEAFF.

This clonotype has ten or more counts. The chain carries TRBV18 and TRBJ2-5; 7 nucleotides match TRBD1. This CDR3 has 14 amino acids. CDR1 is KGHSH and CDR2 is LQKENI in the germline V gene. Losses at the gene ends were 8 bases for V and 2 bases for J; bases not matched to a gene: 8. This CDR3 is CASSPQTGQETQYF. The CDR3 nucleotides read TGTGCCAGCAGCCCACAGACAGGGCAAGAGACCCAGTACTTC.

This clonotype was detected a few times. The chain uses TRBV4-3 and TRBJ2-5; D gene unclear. Trimming removed 3 bases at V and 4 bases at J, with 24 bases between. This CDR3 comprises 18 residues. Per germline, CDR1 LGHNA and CDR2 YSLEER. As DNA, the CDR3 is TGCGCCAGCAGCCATGAGTTTGGTGATGGACCGGAAGGAGAGACCCAGTACTTC. Translating it yields CASSHEFGDGPEGETQYF.

The rearrangement joins TRBV4-3 to TRBJ1-4; 11 bases map to TRBD1. The CDR3 spans 17 residues. From germline, CDR1 is LGHNA and CDR2 YSLEER. V was pared by 3 bases and J by 4 bases, with 7 bases of the junction left unmatched. CDR3 sequence reads: CASSQWTGGAVNEKLFF. The CDR3 DNA reads TGCGCCAGCAGCCAGTGGACAGGGGGCGCCGTTAATGAAAAACTGTTTTTT.

The chain links TRBV7-9 to TRBJ2-3; 11 bases align to TRBD2. CDR3 length: 16 amino acids. The V and J ends lost 5 bases and 0 bases, in that order; junction bases with no gene match: 4. Germline V CDR1 and CDR2: SEHNR, FQNEAQ (reference sequence). CDR3 coding DNA: TGTGCCAGCAGCATACTAGCGGGGGCTAGCACAGATACGCAGTATTTT. As protein: CASSILAGASTDTQYF.

V gene TRBV28 combines with J gene TRBJ2-1; 15 bases line up with TRBD2. V trimming: 6 bases; J trimming: 9 bases; junction bases outside the gene matches: 9. The CDR3 sequence is 16 residues long. Germline V lookup: CDR1 MDHEN, CDR2 SYDVKM. CDR3 region: CASRTPGLAGGIEQFF. The CDR3 nucleotides read TGTGCCAGCAGGACGCCGGGACTAGCGGGAGGTATTGAGCAGTTCTTC.

V is TRBV7-9 and J is TRBJ2-1; D unresolved. From germline, CDR1 is SEHNR and CDR2 FQNEAQ (reference sequence). Deletions cut 4 bases from V and 4 bases from J, with 14 bases between. The CDR3 extends over 15 amino acids. The CDR3 region has the DNA TGTGCCAGCAGCTCCGACATGGTGAGGTACAATGAGCAGTTCTTC. Its protein is CASSSDMVRYNEQFF. Based on the CDR3 plus reference TRBV7-9 and TRBJ2-1, the full variable domain is DTGVSQNPRHKITKRGQNVTFRCDPISEHNRLYWYRQTLGQGPEFLTYFQNEAQLEKSRLLSDRFSAERPKGSFSTLEIQRTEQGDSAMYLCASSSDMVRYNEQFFGPGTRLTVL.

This clonotype has a handful of counts. The V gene is TRBV7-2, the J gene TRBJ2-5; TRBD2 might be the D (6 bases). From germline, CDR1 is SGHTA and CDR2 FQGNSA. The V end lost 6 bases, the J end lost 11 bases, and 25 bases lay between the germline ends. This CDR3 region has 15 residues. CDR3 region: CASSFRISGNREQYF. The CDR3 DNA reads TGTGCCAGCAGTTTCCGAATCTCCGGCAATCGGGAGCAGTACTTC.

This clonotype was found a few times. The chain couples TRBV7-8 to TRBJ2-3, with D maybe TRBD2 (6 bases). CDR1 and CDR2 from the germline V gene are SGHVS and FQNEAQ. V lost 2 bases and J lost 7, with 19 bases in between. The CDR3 contains 16 residues. CDR3 residues: CASSLRGGTPSHTQYF. In nucleotides, the CDR3 is TGTGCCAGCAGCTTAAGGGGCGGGACTCCCTCCCATACGCAGTATTTT.